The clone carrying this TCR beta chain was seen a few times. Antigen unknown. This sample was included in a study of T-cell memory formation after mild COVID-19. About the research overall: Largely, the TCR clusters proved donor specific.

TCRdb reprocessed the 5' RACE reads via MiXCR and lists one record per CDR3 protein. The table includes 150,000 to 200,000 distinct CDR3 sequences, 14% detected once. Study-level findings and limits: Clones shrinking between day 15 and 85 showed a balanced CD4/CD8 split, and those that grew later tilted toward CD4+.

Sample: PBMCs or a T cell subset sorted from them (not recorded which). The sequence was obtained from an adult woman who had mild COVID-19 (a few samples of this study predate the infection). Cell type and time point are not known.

CDR3 sequence: CASSLQGGGAKNIQYF. Here the CDR3 DNA reads TGTGCCAGCAGCCTCCAAGGCGGGGGAGCCAAAAACATTCAGTACTTC. The chain employs TRBV3-1 and TRBJ2-4; 7 nucleotides agree with TRBD2. The CDR3 spans 16 residues. The germline V gene has CDR1 LGHDT and CDR2 YNNKEL (reference sequence). V dropped 4 bases and J dropped 0; count of bases not matched to a gene: 6.